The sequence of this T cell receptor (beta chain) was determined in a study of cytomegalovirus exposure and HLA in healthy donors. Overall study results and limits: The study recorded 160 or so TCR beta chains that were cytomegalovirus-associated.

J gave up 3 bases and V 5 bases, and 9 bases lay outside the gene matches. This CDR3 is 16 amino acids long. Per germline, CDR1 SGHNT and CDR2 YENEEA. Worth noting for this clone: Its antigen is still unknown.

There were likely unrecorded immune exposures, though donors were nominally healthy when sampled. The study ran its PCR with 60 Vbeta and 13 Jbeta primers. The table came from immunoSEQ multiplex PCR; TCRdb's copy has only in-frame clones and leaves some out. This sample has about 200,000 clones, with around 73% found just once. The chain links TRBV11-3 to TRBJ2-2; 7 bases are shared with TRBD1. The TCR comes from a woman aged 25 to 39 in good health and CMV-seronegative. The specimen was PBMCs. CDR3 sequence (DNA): TGTGCCAGCAGCCACGGACAGGTTTCTTACACCGGGGAGCTGTTTTTT. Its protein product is CASSHGQVSYTGELFF.